Listed below are T cell receptor beta chains from one sample, sequenced in a study of T cell responses to AZD1222 COVID-19 vaccine. Here immunoSEQ multiplex PCR was the method, and the copy in TCRdb shows in-frame clones only, minus some. In the table there are over 65,000 clones, almost 90% of which are singletons. Sample: peripheral blood, taken 28 days after the second AZD1222 dose. The receptors were gathered from an adult who received the AZD1222 COVID-19 vaccine. The CDR3 runs from the conserved cysteine through the conserved F or W. The D gene is left open where the match is weak. The size field is filled for only some rows; it gives once, few, many or a size class.

CDR3 | DNA | J | V | D | size
CASSHRDREETQYF | TGTGCCAGCAGCCACCGGGACAGGGAAGAGACCCAGTACTTC | TRBJ2-5 | TRBV7-9 | TRBD1 | .
CASSYMGGGNEQYF | TGTGCCAGCAGTTACATGGGAGGCGGCAACGAGCAGTACTTC | TRBJ2-7 | TRBV6-2/TRBV6-3 | . | .
CASIPGDLQHF | TGTGCCAGCATCCCCGGCGATCTCCAGCATTTT | TRBJ1-5 | TRBV7-8 | . | once
CASSTGTGYNQPQHF | TGTGCCAGCTCCACCGGGACAGGGTACAATCAGCCCCAGCATTTT | TRBJ1-5 | TRBV18 | TRBD1 | .
CASSEYTAHGYTF | TGTGCCAGCAGTGAATATACAGCCCATGGCTACACCTTC | TRBJ1-2 | TRBV25-1 | . | .
CASSSPAQGGKYEQYF | TGTGCCAGCAGTTCCCCCGCCCAGGGAGGGAAGTACGAGCAGTACTTC | TRBJ2-7 | TRBV28 | TRBD2 | .
CASSLAPGYGYTF | TGTGCCAGCAGCTTAGCCCCAGGGTATGGCTACACCTTC | TRBJ1-2 | TRBV7-2 | . | .
CASSYSTDSSGELFF | TGTGCCAGCAGTTACTCAACGGACAGCTCCGGGGAGCTGTTTTTT | TRBJ2-2 | TRBV6-6 | . | .
CASSSQGHTEAFF | TGTGCCAGTAGTTCCCAGGGGCACACTGAAGCTTTCTTT | TRBJ1-1 | TRBV19 | . | .
CASSQGRVGVYEQYF | TGTGCCAGCAGCCAAGGCAGGGTAGGGGTCTACGAGCAGTACTTC | TRBJ2-7 | TRBV3-1/TRBV3-2 | . | .
CASSLLQGTEAFF | TGTGCCAGCAGCTTATTACAGGGCACTGAAGCTTTCTTT | TRBJ1-1 | TRBV12-3/TRBV12-4 | . | .
CASSSLAGAGELFF | TGTGCCAGCAGCTCATTAGCGGGAGCCGGGGAGCTGTTTTTT | TRBJ2-2 | TRBV7-3 | TRBD2 | .
CASRPLAGGMQFF | TGTGCCAGCAGACCTCTAGCGGGAGGGATGCAGTTCTTC | TRBJ2-1 | TRBV12-3/TRBV12-4 | TRBD2 | once
CATSSTGAKNIQYF | TGTGCCACCAGCTCCACAGGGGCCAAAAACATTCAGTACTTC | TRBJ2-4 | TRBV15 | . | .
CSVVGNTIYF | TGCAGCGTTGTGGGAAACACCATATATTTT | TRBJ1-3 | TRBV29-1 | . | once
CASSLNDVNTIYF | TGTGCCAGCAGCCTAAATGATGTAAACACCATATATTTT | TRBJ1-3 | TRBV5-4 | . | .
CASSSEMTSGAYNEQFF | TGTGCCAGCAGCTCTGAGATGACTAGCGGGGCCTACAATGAGCAGTTCTTC | TRBJ2-1 | TRBV7-9 | TRBD2 | .
CATRWGLNTEAFF | TGTGCCACACGTTGGGGCCTGAACACTGAAGCTTTCTTT | TRBJ1-1 | TRBV15 | . | .
CAWSVRRTSGGHVEQFF | TGTGCCTGGAGTGTAAGGAGGACTAGCGGAGGGCACGTTGAGCAGTTCTTC | TRBJ2-1 | TRBV30 | TRBD2 | .
CASSLQGAGSSYEQYF | TGTGCCAGCAGTTTACAGGGGGCGGGGAGCTCCTACGAGCAGTACTTC | TRBJ2-7 | TRBV28 | TRBD1 | once
CATSEGSTRNQPQHF | TGTGCCACCAGTGAGGGCAGTACCCGTAATCAGCCCCAGCATTTT | TRBJ1-5 | TRBV24-1 | . | .
CASSTWGGNNYGYTF | TGTGCCAGCAGTACCTGGGGGGGGAATAACTATGGCTACACCTTC | TRBJ1-2 | TRBV6-5 | . | once
CASSQVTSGRAGNTQYF | TGTGCCAGCAGCCAAGTAACTAGCGGGAGGGCTGGGAATACGCAGTATTTT | TRBJ2-3 | TRBV4-2 | TRBD2 | .
CARNPGSEDTEAFF | TGTGCCAGGAACCCAGGGAGTGAGGACACTGAAGCTTTCTTT | TRBJ1-1 | TRBV27 | . | .
CATSRGTGGFNTGELFF | TGTGCCACCAGCAGAGGGACAGGGGGCTTTAACACCGGGGAGCTGTTTTTT | TRBJ2-2 | TRBV15 | TRBD1 | .
CASSGGLAGGPLDTDTQYF | TGTGCCAGCAGTGGTGGACTAGCGGGAGGGCCATTGGACACAGATACGCAGTATTTT | TRBJ2-3 | TRBV2 | TRBD2 | few
CSVSSLGTDTQYF | TGCAGCGTTTCTAGCTTGGGCACAGATACGCAGTATTTT | TRBJ2-3 | TRBV29-1 | . | .